Listed here is a single T cell receptor beta chain. The specificity of this receptor is unknown. Base qualities are not provided; no much larger clone lies one nucleotide away. Receptor libraries were prepared by multiplex PCR. For sequencing, an Illumina HiSeq 4000 was employed. iRepertoire HTBI primers and Arm-PCR amplification of CDR3 regions were used to construct TCR beta libraries. Before sequencing, the PCR products went through gel purification. The study's processing was this. A total of roughly 67 TRBV and some 15 TRBJ segments were identified across samples and were used for gene usage analysis of CDR3 amino acid clonotypes. COPE and FqMerger were used to merge the filtered high-quality paired reads into contigs. BLAST was used to align contigs to IMGT TRBV, TRBD and TRBJ reference genes, and CDR3 was defined according to IMGT. Any clonotype with a frequency above 0.1% was classified as a highly expanded clone. Shannon entropy was used to measure repertoire diversity, and the Gini coefficient was used to measure V-J evenness. Clonotypes shared by more than one individual were considered public. The public reads were run again by TCRdb, first through fastp at Q25 and then through MiXCR, and only productive beta chains were kept. Rows with one shared CDR3 protein collapse into an entry with the most common genes and DNA. Here the V and J calls rest on TCRdb's processing, not on the authors' analysis. The sample table lists a few hundred thousand distinct CDR3 sequences, roughly a fifth of them with a count of one. The ten largest clones represent 7.1% of the sample.

The data were taken from a study of regulatory T cells in long-lasting Graves disease (dated by TCRdb to about 2021). For the study in its entirety: Persistent Graves' disease meant more than 5 years of antithyroid drug treatment with TSH receptor autoantibodies that stayed positive. Patients with persistent Graves' disease were compared with patients with newly diagnosed Graves' disease using TCR sequencing and RNA sequencing of peripheral blood. The study took place in China and was registered as a clinical trial. A total of around 35 samples underwent TCR sequencing, from about 13 patients with persistent Graves' disease and 20 or so patients with newly diagnosed Graves' disease. In the clinical cohort, patients with persistent Graves' disease had used antithyroid drugs for an average of roughly 10 years. General findings and caveats noted by the study authors: Only the TCR beta chain was sequenced and analyzed. Persistent patients shared more public clonotypes among themselves (over 2,500) than newly diagnosed patients did (more than 950). The authors noted that the small sample size was a limitation that may lower accuracy. The study examined only peripheral blood because the primary lesion, thyroid tissue, could not be accessed. Compared with newly diagnosed patients, patients with persistent Graves' disease had lower TCR Shannon entropy and fewer highly expanded clones, which suggests clonal expansion.

The sample's time point label is to be understood as: persistent/refractory GD, antithyroid drugs over 5 years with positive TRAb. For both TCR sequencing and RNA sequencing, RNA was extracted from PBMCs in TRIzol. The diagnosis of Graves' disease was made according to American Thyroid Association guidelines. Patients were recruited from an endocrinology department in Xi'an, China. Each patient gave around 9.2 milliliters of peripheral blood, collected in an EDTA anticoagulant tube. Ficoll Paque Plus density gradient separation was used to isolate PBMCs, and no further T cell sorting was done. An Agilent 2100 Bioanalyzer and agarose gel were used to assess RNA quality, and a NanoDrop 2000 was used to measure RNA concentration. The sequencing here drew on peripheral blood mononuclear cells (PBMCs), taken when the disease was refractory, from a patient treated with antithyroid drugs. This clonotype was obtained from a female donor with Graves disease.

The CDR3 region has the sequence CASSYGTGTGALTEAFF. In nucleotide form, the sequence is TGTGCCAGCAGTTACGGAACCGGGACAGGGGCTCTCACTGAAGCTTTCTTT. The V and J genes are TRBV28 and TRBJ1-1; TRBD1 matches 10 bases in the middle. CDR1 MDHEN and CDR2 SYDVKM are derived from the germline V gene. The CDR3, cysteine through phenylalanine, is 17 amino acids long. The CDR3 DNA has 51 bases and is translated from base 1. V has 4 bases trimmed and J has 4 bases trimmed; junction bases matching no gene number 12.